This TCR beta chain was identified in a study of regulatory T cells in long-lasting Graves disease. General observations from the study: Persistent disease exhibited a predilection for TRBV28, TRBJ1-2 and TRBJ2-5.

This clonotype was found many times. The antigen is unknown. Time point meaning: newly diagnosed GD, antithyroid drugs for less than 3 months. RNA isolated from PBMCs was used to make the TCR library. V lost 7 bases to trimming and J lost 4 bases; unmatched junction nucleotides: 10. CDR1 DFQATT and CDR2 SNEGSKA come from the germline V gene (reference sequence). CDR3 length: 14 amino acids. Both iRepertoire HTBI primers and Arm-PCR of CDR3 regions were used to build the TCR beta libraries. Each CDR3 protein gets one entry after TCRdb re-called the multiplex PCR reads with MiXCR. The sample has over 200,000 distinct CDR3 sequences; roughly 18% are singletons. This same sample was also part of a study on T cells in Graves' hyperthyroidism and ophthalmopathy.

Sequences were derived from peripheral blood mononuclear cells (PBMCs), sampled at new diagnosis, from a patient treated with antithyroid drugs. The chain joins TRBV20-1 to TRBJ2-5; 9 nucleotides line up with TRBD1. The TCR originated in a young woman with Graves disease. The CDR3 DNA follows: TGCAGTGTTCTTCCGGGACAGGGTCGAGAGACCCAGTACTTC. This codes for CSVLPGQGRETQYF.